This T cell receptor beta chain was identified during a study of T cell responses to AZD1222 COVID-19 vaccine. Only in-frame clones appear in the TCRdb table, and some are missing; sequencing was by immunoSEQ multiplex PCR. Of about 76,000 clones listed, approximately 90% were seen once; the top ten hold 4% to 5.5%. From germline, CDR1 is LGHNT and CDR2 FRNRAP. Trimming cost V 7 bases and J 7 bases, with 17 bases left between them. The CDR3 sequence is 13 residues long. Sample: peripheral blood, taken on day 0 of MenACWY control vaccination. This rearrangement joins TRBV12-5 to TRBJ2-7, with TRBD2 as a possible D gene (6 bases). The receptor was isolated from an adult in good health. The CDR3: CASAARGRWEQYF. The CDR3 nucleotides are TGTGCTAGTGCCGCCCGAGGGAGGTGGGAGCAGTACTTC. The full variable domain, its missing parts supplied by reference TRBV12-5 and TRBJ2-7, is DARVTQTPRHKVTEMGQEVTMRCQPILGHNTVFWYRQTMMQGLELLAYFRNRAPLDDSGMPKDRFSAEMPDATLATLKIQPSEPRDSAVYFCASAARGRWEQYFGPGTRLTVT.